The source of this TCR beta chain is a study of T cells expressing NK-cell markers. The overall study: Source material for TCR beta repertoires consisted of sorted CD3+CD56+NKG2C+, CD3+CD56+NKG2C- and CD3+CD56-NKG2C+ T cells. Study-level points and caveats: These same clonotypes (in several donors) also led the CD3+CD56-NKG2C+ fraction.

Reanalyzing the 5' RACE reads, TCRdb keeps one entry per CDR3 protein, without DNA. The listing records 250,000 to 300,000 distinct CDR3 sequences. As concerns this clonotype: Its target is not known.

This CDR3 region has 11 residues. Germline assignment: CDR1 SQVTM and CDR2 ANQGSEA. The receptor was isolated from a man younger than 35 in good health. The chain has TRBV29-1 and TRBJ1-4. The sequenced material came from blood T cells: a sorted CD56 or NKG2C T cell subset, CD4+ or CD8+ T cells, or bulk PBMC T cells (not recorded which). CDR3 residues: CSAATAEKLFF.